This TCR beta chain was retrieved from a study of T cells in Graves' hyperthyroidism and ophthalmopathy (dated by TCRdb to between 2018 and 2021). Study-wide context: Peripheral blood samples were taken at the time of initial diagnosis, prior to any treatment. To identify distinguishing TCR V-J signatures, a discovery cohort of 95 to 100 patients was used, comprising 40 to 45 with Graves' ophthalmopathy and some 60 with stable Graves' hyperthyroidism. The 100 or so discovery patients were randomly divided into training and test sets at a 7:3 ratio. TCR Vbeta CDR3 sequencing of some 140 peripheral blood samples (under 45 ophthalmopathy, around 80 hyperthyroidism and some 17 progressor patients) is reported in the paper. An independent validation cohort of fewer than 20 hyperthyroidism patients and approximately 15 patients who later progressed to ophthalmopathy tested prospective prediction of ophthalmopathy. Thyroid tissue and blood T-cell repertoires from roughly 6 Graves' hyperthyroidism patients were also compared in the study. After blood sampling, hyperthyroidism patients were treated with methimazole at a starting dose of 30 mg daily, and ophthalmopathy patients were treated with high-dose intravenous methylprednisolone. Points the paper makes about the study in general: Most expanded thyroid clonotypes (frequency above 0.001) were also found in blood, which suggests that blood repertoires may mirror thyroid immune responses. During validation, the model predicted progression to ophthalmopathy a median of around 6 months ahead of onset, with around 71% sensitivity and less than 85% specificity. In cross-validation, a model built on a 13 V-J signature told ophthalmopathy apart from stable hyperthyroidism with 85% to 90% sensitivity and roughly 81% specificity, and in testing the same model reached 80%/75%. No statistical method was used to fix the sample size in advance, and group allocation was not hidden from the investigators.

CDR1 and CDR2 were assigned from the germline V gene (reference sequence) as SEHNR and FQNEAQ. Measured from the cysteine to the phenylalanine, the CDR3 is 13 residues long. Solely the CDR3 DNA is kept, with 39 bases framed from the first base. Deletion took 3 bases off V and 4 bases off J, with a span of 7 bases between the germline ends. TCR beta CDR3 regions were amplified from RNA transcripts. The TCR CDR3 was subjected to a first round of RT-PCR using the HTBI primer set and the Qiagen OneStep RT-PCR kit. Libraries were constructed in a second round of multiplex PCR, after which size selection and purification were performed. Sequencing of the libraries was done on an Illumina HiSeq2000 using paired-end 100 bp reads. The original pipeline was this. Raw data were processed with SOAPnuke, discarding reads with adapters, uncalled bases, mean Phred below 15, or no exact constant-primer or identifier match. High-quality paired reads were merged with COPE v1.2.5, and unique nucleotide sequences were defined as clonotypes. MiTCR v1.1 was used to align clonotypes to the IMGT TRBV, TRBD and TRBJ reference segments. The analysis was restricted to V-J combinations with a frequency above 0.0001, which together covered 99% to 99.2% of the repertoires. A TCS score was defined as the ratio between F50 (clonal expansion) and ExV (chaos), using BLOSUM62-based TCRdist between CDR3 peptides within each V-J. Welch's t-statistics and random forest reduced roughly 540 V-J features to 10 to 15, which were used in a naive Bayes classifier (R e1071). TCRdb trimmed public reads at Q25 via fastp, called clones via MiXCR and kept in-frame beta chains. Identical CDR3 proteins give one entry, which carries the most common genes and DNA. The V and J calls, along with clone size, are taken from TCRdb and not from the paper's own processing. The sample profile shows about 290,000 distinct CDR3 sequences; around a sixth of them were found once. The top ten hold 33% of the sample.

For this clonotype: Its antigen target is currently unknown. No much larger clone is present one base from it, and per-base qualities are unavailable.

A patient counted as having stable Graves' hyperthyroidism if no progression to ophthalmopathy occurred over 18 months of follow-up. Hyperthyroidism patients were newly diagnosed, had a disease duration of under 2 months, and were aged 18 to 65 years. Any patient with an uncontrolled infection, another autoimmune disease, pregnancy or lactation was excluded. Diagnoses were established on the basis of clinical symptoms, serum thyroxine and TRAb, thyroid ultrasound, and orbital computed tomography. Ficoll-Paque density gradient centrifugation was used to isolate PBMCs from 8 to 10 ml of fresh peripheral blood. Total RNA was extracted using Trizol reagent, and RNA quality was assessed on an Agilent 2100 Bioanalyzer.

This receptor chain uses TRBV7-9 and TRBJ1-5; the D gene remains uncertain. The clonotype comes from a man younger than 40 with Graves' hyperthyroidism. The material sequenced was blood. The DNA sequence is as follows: TGTGCCAGCAGCTTCAGCCTAAATCAGCCCCAGCATTTT. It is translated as CASSFSLNQPQHF.